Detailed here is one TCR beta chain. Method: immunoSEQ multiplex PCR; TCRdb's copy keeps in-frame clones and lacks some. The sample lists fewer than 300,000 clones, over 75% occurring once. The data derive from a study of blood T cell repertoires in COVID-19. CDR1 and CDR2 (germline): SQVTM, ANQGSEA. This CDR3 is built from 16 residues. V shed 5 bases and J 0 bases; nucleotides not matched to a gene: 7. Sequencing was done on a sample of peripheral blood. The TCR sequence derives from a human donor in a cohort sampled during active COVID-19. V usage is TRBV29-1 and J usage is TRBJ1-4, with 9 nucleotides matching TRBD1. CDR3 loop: CSVQQGAGATNEKLFF. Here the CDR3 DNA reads TGCAGCGTTCAACAGGGGGCCGGGGCAACTAATGAAAAACTGTTTTTT. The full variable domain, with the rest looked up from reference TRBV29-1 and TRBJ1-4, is SAVISQKPSRDICQRGTSLTIQCQVDSQVTMMFWYRQQPGQSLTLIATANQGSEATYESGFVIDKFPISRPNLTFSTLTVSNMSPEDSSIYLCSVQQGAGATNEKLFFGSGTQLSVL.